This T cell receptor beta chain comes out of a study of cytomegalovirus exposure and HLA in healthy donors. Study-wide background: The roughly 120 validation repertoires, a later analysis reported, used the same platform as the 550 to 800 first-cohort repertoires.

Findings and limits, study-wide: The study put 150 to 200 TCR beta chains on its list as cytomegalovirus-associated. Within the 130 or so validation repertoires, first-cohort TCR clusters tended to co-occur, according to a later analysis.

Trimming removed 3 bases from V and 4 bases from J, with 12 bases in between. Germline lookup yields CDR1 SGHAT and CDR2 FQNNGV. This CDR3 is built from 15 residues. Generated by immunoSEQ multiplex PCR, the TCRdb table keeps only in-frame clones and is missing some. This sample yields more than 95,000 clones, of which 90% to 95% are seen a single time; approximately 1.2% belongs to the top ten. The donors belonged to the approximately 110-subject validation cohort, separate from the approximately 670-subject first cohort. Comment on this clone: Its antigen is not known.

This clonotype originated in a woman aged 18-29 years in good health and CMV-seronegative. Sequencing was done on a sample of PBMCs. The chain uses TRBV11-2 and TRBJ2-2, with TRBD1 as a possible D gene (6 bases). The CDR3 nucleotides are TGTGCCAGCAGCTTGCTACAGGGTTCCACCGGGGAGCTGTTTTTT. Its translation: CASSLLQGSTGELFF. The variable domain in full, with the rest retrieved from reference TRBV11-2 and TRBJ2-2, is EAGVAQSPRYKIIEKRQSVAFWCNPISGHATLYWYQQILGQGPKLLIQFQNNGVVDDSQLPKDRFSAERLKGVDSTLKIQPAKLEDSAVYLCASSLLQGSTGELFFGEGSRLTVL.